This T cell receptor beta chain was observed in a study of blood T cell repertoires in COVID-19. CDR1 is SGHTA and CDR2 is FQGNSA in the germline V gene. CDR3 length: 11 amino acids. The ends were cut back, 4 bases at V and 4 bases at J, with 3 bases in the middle. Data came from immunoSEQ multiplex PCR; TCRdb stores just in-frame clones and leaves some out. Of 300,000 to 450,000 clones in the sample, 89% were seen once. This clonotype originated in an older woman with COVID-19, enrolled during active disease. V is TRBV7-2 and J is TRBJ2-3; D is unclear. The source material was peripheral blood. The DNA for the CDR3 is TGTGCCAGCAGCTCCTCAGATACGCAGTATTTT. It yields the protein CASSSSDTQYF. The whole variable domain, remainder taken from reference TRBV7-2 and TRBJ2-3, is GAGVSQSPSNKVTEKGKDVELRCDPISGHTALYWYRQSLGQGLEFLIYFQGNSAPDKSGLPSDRFSAERTGGSVSTLTIQRTQQEDSAVYLCASSSSDTQYFGPGTRLTVL.